This T cell receptor (beta chain) was retrieved from a study of cytomegalovirus exposure and HLA in healthy donors listed by TCRdb under 2017. Describing the broader study: An earlier analysis of 587 of the donors reported more than 250 Gb of sequence data and around 120 million unique TCR beta sequences from some 180 million T cells. An early release covering around 630 HLA-typed donors comprised about 300 gigabases of sequencing data and approximately 85 million unique TCR sequences. The genetic ancestry cluster associated with self-reported Caucasian donors included about 81% of the roughly 390 genotyped donors. The study aimed to test whether cataloging public T cell receptors could reveal signatures of past pathogen exposure. The study profiled the T cell repertoires of hundreds of subjects by immunosequencing and related them to cytomegalovirus serostatus. Along with the roughly 700-subject first cohort, a separate validation cohort of around 120 different subjects was used. The study combined high-throughput TCR immunosequencing, statistical association of individual TCRs with disease status, and machine learning to predict cytomegalovirus infection status. To study patterns of TCR occurrence, a later analysis re-analyzed previously published TCR beta repertoires from 600 to 750 donors and added high-resolution HLA genotyping. Rather than drawing on any new phenotypic data, the later analysis identified candidate immune exposures from TCR beta sequences and the way those sequences occurred across donors. To decide whether each TCR beta V gene segment behaved as functional or pseudogenic, an earlier analysis of approximately 600 of the donors relied on high-throughput TCR beta sequencing. Donor age, sex, ethnicity and CMV serostatus were compiled alongside the repertoire data. A later genetic analysis used genome-wide SNP genotypes for about 55% of the 666 donors, treating that subset as a discovery cohort. Every discovery cohort repertoire had been produced on one sequencing platform. HLA typing covered class I and class II loci at four-digit resolution. Typing coverage varied by locus: about 629-630 donors for A, B, C, DRB1 and DQB1; approximately 560 for DQA1; more than 600 for DPA1; fewer than 480 for DPB1. Several DR-DQ haplotypes were treated as single units for association and clustering because of strong linkage in the cohort. Across under 500 genotyped donors of the cohort, an average of about 240,000 unique TCR beta nucleotide sequences per donor were sequenced, and roughly 20% of those sequences were non-productive. Overall study outcomes, separate from this receptor: The authors suggested that the approach could potentially be extended to other disease states and immunological phenotypes. Sequencing depth was assumed to be roughly uniform across donors in the presence/absence analyses, though that assumption may not hold. Linkage disequilibrium might explain the correlated functional status among segregating V segments, but an unknown experimental factor could not be excluded. According to a later analysis, most CMV-associated TCR beta chains appeared to be HLA-restricted, and the HLA associations seemed to be driven largely by CMV exposure. While some public TCRs were present in many individuals, most TCR sequences turned up only very rarely across donors. In both the original and validation cohorts, the classifier was reported to diagnose cytomegalovirus status with high specificity and sensitivity. Immune exposure information for the cohort was limited to CMV serostatus. A cluster of highly shared sequence variants was judged likely to be a technical artifact of the sequencing pipeline. Because HLA typing was missing for some donors at each locus, association tests included only the typed subset. An earlier analysis of approximately 600 of the donors showed that most TCR beta V segments appeared in productive rearrangements either about 90% or about 30% of the time, which broadly matched IMGT annotations. The cohort was sequenced for TCR beta chains only, and without alpha or paired-chain data the features that could be detected were limited. In vitro tests confirmed that a few of the cytomegalovirus-associated TCR beta chains recognize cytomegalovirus antigens. Strong co-occurrence of HLA alleles, especially DR and DQ, made assigning TCR associations to individual alleles difficult. In a later genetic analysis, fewer N-insertions in productive TCRs were reported among donors in an Asian-associated ancestry cluster than the roughly 700-donor mean. In a later analysis, several top co-occurrence clusters were reported to appear linked to parvovirus B19, influenza, CMV and Epstein-Barr virus. An association between a missense DCLRE1C variant and V-gene and J-gene trimming of TCR beta chains was found in a later genetic analysis and replicated in an independent cohort. A later analysis found that HLA-associated TCR beta chains were more clonally expanded and had lower generation probabilities than equally common non-associated chains. A later analysis associated about 17,000 TCR beta sequences with specific HLA alleles at a false discovery rate of 0.05. The earlier analysis of approximately 540 of the donors excluded 15 to 20 rarely observed V segments, including chromosome 9 orphons, because counts were too low. A further reported finding was that TCR beta sequences accurately predicted the HLA-A and HLA-B alleles for most subjects in the first cohort. In the study, around 160 TCR beta chains were listed as associated with cytomegalovirus. A later analysis found that TCR association rates varied across HLA loci, with DRB1 alleles showing the most associated TCRs and HLA-C alleles the fewest. Some IMGT-functional V segments, including TRBV6-2 and TRBV6-3, could not be distinguished by the 87-base-pair reads and were therefore excluded.

Receptors were amplified or captured by the immunoSEQ multiplex PCR assay. A mixture of 60 forward primers for TCR Vbeta segments and 13 reverse primers for TCR Jbeta segments was used in the multiplex PCR. The CDR3 region of rearranged TCR beta genes was amplified from genomic DNA with a multiplex PCR assay. The Illumina HiSeq System was used to sequence the amplified TCR beta libraries as 87-base-pair reads. As for how the authors treated the data: In a later analysis, approximately 74 million unique TCR beta chains were counted across the 500 to 850 repertoires, and roughly 11 million of these chains were shared by at least two donors. Raw reads were error-corrected and collapsed into unique sequences with a nearest-neighbor algorithm that merged closely related sequences to remove PCR and sequencing errors. Alignment of CDR3 sequences to IMGT reference sequences was used to assign V, D and J gene segments. For a sequence to be retained, at least a six-nucleotide match to both a V gene segment and a J gene segment was required. Rearrangements were called productive when the CDR3 lacked stop codons and stayed in frame with V and J; all others were non-productive. Following IMGT convention, CDR3 was defined as the stretch from the second conserved V-encoded cysteine to the conserved J-encoded phenylalanine. The earlier analysis of more than 450 of the donors excluded sequences that lacked an unambiguous match to a single V gene segment. An earlier analysis of approximately 590 of the donors classified V segments as functional when productive rearrangements were above 56.7% and as segregating when the standard deviation between donors was above 5%. A statistical classification framework was built to diagnose cytomegalovirus status from the catalog of TCR beta chain sequences. A later analysis assigned V and J genes by comparing TCR nucleotide sequences with IMGT/GENE-DB human TR gene sequences. A later analysis assigned CDR3 sequences and most-parsimonious VDJ recombination scenarios with the TCRdist pipeline. In a later analysis, each TCR beta chain was defined by its CDR3 amino acid sequence together with its V-gene family, and reads without a unique V-gene family were excluded. To address suspected cross-contamination and a sequencing artifact, a later analysis removed approximately 600 highly shared, low-generation-probability nucleotide sequences. A later analysis calculated a clonal expansion index for each public chain from normalized within-repertoire ranks of inferred template counts. In a later analysis, generation probabilities were computed using a VDJ recombination model fitted to out-of-frame rearrangements, and the results were checked against IGoR. In a later analysis, TCR-TCR, TCR-HLA and TCR-CMV co-occurrence was scored with hypergeometric tests, and a repertoire-size bias correction was applied to TCR pairs. False discovery rates were estimated in a later analysis by permuting HLA or CMV assignments 20 times. In a later analysis, co-occurring TCRs were grouped using DBSCAN, and TCRdist sequence similarity was added for clustering within HLA-allele-positive subsets. For co-occurrence clustering, repertoires with fewer than 30,000 or more than 120,000 public chains were excluded, along with four to six repertoires with anomalous nucleotide sharing. The clones in this table, taken by TCRdb from immuneACCESS, are in-frame only. Not every clone is retained; where verified, under half of the shortfall comes from an unresolved V gene, and the cause of the rest is unknown. Clone size and the V and J calls come from that table; the DNA yielded D and trimming. This sample lists some 91,000 clones; about 89% were detected once. Approximately 9.2% of the sample lies in the top ten.

As to this clone: This receptor's antigen is unknown. Nothing much larger sits one base from this clone, and base qualities are not available.

From the cysteine through the phenylalanine, the CDR3 covers 14 amino acids. CDR3 DNA is the only sequence kept; it has 42 bases, read in frame from the first base. V is pared back by 9 bases and J by 0 bases, with 9 bases lying between the germline termini. CDR1 and CDR2 (SNHLY, FYNNEI) derive from the germline V gene. The cohort comprised 550 to 700 healthy bone marrow donors. At the time of sampling, every cohort member was nominally healthy, though immune exposures that went unrecorded were likely present. The donor tested CMV seropositive, placing the donor among the approximately 290 seropositive members of the cohort. A peripheral blood sample was provided by each donor, and peripheral blood mononuclear cells were used for TCR beta sequencing. Genomic DNA extraction from the blood cell samples was performed with the Qiagen DNeasy Blood Extraction Kit.

The V and J segments used are TRBV2 and TRBJ2-6, and TRBD1 may be the D gene, going by 6 matching bases. The receptor's source is a man aged 25 to 45 in good health and CMV-seropositive. Sequencing was performed on PBMCs. The CDR3 loop reads CASYRVSGANVLTF. The DNA reads TGTGCCAGTTACAGGGTCTCTGGGGCCAACGTCCTGACTTTC.